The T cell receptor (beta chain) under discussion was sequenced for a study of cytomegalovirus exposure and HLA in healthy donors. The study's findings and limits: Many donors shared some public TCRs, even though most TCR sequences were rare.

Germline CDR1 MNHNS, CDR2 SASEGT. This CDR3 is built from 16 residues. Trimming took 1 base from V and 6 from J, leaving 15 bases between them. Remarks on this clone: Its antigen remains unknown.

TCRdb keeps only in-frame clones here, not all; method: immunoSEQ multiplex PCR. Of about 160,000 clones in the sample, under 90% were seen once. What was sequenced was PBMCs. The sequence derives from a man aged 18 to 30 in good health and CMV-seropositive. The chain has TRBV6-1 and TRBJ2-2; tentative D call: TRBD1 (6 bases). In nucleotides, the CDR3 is TGTGCCAGCAGTGAAGGGACCCAGGGGTGGGCCGGGGAGCTGTTTTTT. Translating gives CASSEGTQGWAGELFF.